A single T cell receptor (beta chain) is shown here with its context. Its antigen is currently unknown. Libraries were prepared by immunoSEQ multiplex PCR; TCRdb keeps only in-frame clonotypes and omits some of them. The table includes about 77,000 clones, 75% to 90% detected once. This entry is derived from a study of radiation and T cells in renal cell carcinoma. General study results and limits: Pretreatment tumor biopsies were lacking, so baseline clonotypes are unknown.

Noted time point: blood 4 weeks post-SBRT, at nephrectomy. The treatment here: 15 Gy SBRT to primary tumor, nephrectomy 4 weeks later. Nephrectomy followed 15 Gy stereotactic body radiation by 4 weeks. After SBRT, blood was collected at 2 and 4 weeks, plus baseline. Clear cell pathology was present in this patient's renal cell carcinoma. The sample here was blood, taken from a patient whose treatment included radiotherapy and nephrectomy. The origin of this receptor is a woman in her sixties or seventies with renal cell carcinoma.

The CDR3 loop is CASSIGGWAHQPQHF. The CDR3 DNA sequence: TGTGCCAGTAGTATAGGCGGCTGGGCCCATCAGCCCCAGCATTTT. The chain has TRBV19 and TRBJ1-5; no clear D gene. Trimming shortened V by 1 base and J by 5 bases, and 12 bases separated the two germline ends. Germline V gene sequence: CDR1 LNHDA, CDR2 SQIVND (reference sequence). The CDR3 has 15 residues.